The clone carrying this T cell receptor (beta chain) appeared many times. The antigen is unknown. These data come from a study of post-analysis software for immune sequencing data. As for the study in general: The cohort encompassed relapsing-remitting, secondary progressive and progressive-relapsing multiple sclerosis disease courses. Study-level points and caveats: Elevated frequency relative to controls characterized four or five TRBV segments in patients, TRBV5-6, TRBV5-1 and TRBV20-1 among them. The F measure placed samples prepared in the same batch into strongly shared clusters. Significantly decreased normalized Chao1 diversity was recorded for multiple sclerosis patients relative to controls.

CDR1 is SQVTM, CDR2 ANQGSEA, per germline. V was pared by 6 bases and J by 2 bases, with 11 bases between. This CDR3 has 12 residues. Tagging with unique molecular identifiers was a feature of the TCR beta cDNA libraries. TCRdb re-derived calls from the PCR reads in MiXCR, one entry per CDR3 protein. Counted here are about 200,000 distinct CDR3 sequences, 25% to 30% occurring once; the ten biggest clones make up about 3.7%. The V and J genes are TRBV29-1 and TRBJ2-7; D might be TRBD1 (6 bases). The sequence derives from a girl younger than 18 with multiple sclerosis. Sequenced material: blood. CDR3 region: CSVTGTTYEQYF. CDR3 nucleotide sequence: TGCAGCGTGACGGGGACAACCTACGAGCAGTACTTC.